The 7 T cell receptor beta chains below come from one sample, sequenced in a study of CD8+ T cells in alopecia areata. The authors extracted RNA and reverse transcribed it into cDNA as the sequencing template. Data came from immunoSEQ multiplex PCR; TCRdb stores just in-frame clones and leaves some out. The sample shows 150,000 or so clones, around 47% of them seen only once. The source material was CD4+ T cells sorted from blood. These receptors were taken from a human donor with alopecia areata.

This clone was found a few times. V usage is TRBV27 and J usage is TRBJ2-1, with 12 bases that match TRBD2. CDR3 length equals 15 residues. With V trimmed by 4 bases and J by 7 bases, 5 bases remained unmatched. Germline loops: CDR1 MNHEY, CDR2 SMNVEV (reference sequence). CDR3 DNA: TGTGCCAGCAGTTCAGGACTAGCGGGGAGGAATGAGCAGTTCTTC. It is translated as CASSSGLAGRNEQFF.

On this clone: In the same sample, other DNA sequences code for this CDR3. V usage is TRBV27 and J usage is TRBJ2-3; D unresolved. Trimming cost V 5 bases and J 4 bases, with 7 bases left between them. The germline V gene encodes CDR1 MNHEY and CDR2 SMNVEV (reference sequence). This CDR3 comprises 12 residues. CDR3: CASSTRSDTQYF. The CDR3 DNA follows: TGTGCCAGCAGTACGCGATCAGATACGCAGTATTTT.

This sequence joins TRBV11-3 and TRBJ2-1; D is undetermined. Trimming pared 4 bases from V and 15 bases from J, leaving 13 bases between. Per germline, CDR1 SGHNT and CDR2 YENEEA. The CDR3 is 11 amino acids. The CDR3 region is CASSSRTPVFF. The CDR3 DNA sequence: TGTGCCAGCAGCTCCCGGACGCCGGTGTTCTTC.

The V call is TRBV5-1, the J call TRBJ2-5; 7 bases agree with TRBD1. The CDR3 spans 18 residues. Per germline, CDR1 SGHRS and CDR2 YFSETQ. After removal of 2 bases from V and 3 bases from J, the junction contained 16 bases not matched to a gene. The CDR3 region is CASSFPRQGGYAKETQYF. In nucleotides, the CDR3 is TGCGCCAGCAGCTTTCCCAGACAGGGTGGTTATGCGAAAGAGACCCAGTACTTC.

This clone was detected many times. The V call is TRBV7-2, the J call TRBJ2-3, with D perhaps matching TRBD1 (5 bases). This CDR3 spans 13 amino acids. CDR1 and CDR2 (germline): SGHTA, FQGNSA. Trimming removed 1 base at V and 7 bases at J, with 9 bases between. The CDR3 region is CASSLGGPYTQYF. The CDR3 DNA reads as TGTGCCAGCAGCTTAGGGGGCCCATATACGCAGTATTTT.

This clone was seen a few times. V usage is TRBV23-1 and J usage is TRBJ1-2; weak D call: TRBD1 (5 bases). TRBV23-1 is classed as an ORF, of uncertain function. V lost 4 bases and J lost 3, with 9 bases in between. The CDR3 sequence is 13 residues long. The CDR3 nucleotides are TGCGCCAGCAGTCGTTGCAGGGACTATGGCTACACCTTC. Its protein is CASSRCRDYGYTF.

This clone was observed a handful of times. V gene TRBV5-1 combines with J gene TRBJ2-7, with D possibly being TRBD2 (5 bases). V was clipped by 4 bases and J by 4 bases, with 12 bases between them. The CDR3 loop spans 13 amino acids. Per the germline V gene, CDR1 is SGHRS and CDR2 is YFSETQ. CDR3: CASSTRDLYEQYF. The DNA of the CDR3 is TGCGCCAGCAGCACCCGGGATTTGTACGAGCAGTACTTC.